Sequencing of this T cell receptor beta chain was carried out in a study of regulatory T cells in long-lasting Graves disease. Study-level findings and limits: Possibly, too few samples lowered accuracy. The study found lower TCR diversity in persistent Graves' patients than in newly diagnosed ones.

In regard to this clonotype: Its antigen is still unknown.

The CDR3 runs to 15 residues. Germline V gene lookup returns CDR1 SGHTA and CDR2 FQGTGA. V lost 3 bases, J lost 2 bases, and 10 bases lay in between. Arm-PCR of CDR3 regions and iRepertoire HTBI primers were used to build TCR beta libraries. Using its own MiXCR run on the multiplex PCR reads, TCRdb lists one record per CDR3 protein. The sample lists hundreds of thousands of distinct CDR3 sequences; 16% were seen once. Time point reported: newly diagnosed GD, antithyroid drugs for less than 3 months. The TCR library used RNA extracted from PBMCs. Nine milliliters of peripheral blood were taken and placed in EDTA tubes. This sample was shared with a second study, whose subject was T cells in Graves' hyperthyroidism and ophthalmopathy. This second study notes: Most expanded thyroid clonotypes above 0.001 recurred in blood.

The sample in question was peripheral blood mononuclear cells (PBMCs), obtained at new diagnosis, from a patient treated with antithyroid drugs. This clonotype was sampled from a woman in her thirties with Graves disease. The chain combines TRBV7-3 with TRBJ2-2; a weak D match, TRBD1 (6 bases). CDR3: CASSFQGTNTGELFF. The CDR3 DNA follows: TGTGCCAGCAGCTTTCAGGGGACCAACACCGGGGAGCTGTTTTTT.